Listed below are T cell receptor beta chains from one sample, sequenced in a study of CD8+ T cells in alopecia areata. Sequencing was performed with immunoSEQ multiplex PCR; in TCRdb, only in-frame clones are kept and a portion is missing. The top ten hold around 5% of the sample, which has 200,000 or so clones, 45% to 70% seen once. What was sequenced was CD8+ T cells sorted from blood. The source of these receptors is a human donor in good health. CDR3s include the opening cysteine and the closing phenylalanine or tryptophan. A D gene is named only where the DNA matches it firmly.

j_gene | v_gene | d_gene | CDR3aa
TRBJ1-2 | TRBV6-5 | - | CASTPQGITHYGYTF
TRBJ1-1 | TRBV2 | TRBD1 | CASTPGGRSTEAFF
TRBJ2-7 | TRBV5-6 | - | CASSSQGYEQYF
TRBJ2-3 | TRBV5-1 | - | CASGPLNRCTDTQYF
TRBJ2-1 | TRBV9 | TRBD1 | CASSDGQGFIDEQFF
TRBJ1-1 | TRBV27 | - | CASSPDSRGRTEAFF
TRBJ2-3 | TRBV7-2 | TRBD2 | CASSLGWRGGDTDTQYF
TRBJ1-6 | TRBV4-1 | - | CASSQETSDNSPLHF
TRBJ2-5 | TRBV7-9 | - | CASSLEGPETQYF
TRBJ2-5 | TRBV9 | - | CASSVETESIQETQYF
TRBJ2-7 | TRBV30 | - | CAWSGYLDRSSYEQYF
TRBJ2-3 | TRBV9 | TRBD2 | CASSERGGSTDTQYF
TRBJ2-1 | TRBV6-1 | TRBD2 | CASSERLAGGKGNEQFF
TRBJ2-1 | TRBV7-9 | TRBD1 | CASRSGQGIYNEQFF
TRBJ1-1 | TRBV7-3 | TRBD1 | CASSPQGGSTEAFF
TRBJ2-5 | TRBV9 | TRBD2 | CASSVVAGARETQYF
TRBJ2-7 | TRBV5-1 | - | CASSLSKRLEQYF
TRBJ2-5 | TRBV14 | - | CASSHPDNLQETQYF
TRBJ1-1 | TRBV7-9 | - | CASSLVTETPAF
TRBJ1-2 | TRBV6-5 | - | CASSYSEGYTF
TRBJ1-5 | TRBV10-3 | TRBD1 | CASTGGSNQPQHF
TRBJ1-2 | TRBV19 | TRBD1 | CASSPSYRGNYGYTF
TRBJ2-4 | TRBV5-4 | - | CASSSPENIQYF
TRBJ2-7 | TRBV2 | - | CASSRDTNSYEQYF
TRBJ1-1 | TRBV5-6 | - | CASSEGYTEAFF
TRBJ2-7 | TRBV7-9 | TRBD1 | CASRRDRVFEQYF
TRBJ1-5 | TRBV5-6 | - | CASSLRGVRSNQPQHF
TRBJ2-1 | TRBV7-9 | - | CASSLGDNEQFF
TRBJ1-3 | TRBV29-1 | - | CSVDFLGTIYF